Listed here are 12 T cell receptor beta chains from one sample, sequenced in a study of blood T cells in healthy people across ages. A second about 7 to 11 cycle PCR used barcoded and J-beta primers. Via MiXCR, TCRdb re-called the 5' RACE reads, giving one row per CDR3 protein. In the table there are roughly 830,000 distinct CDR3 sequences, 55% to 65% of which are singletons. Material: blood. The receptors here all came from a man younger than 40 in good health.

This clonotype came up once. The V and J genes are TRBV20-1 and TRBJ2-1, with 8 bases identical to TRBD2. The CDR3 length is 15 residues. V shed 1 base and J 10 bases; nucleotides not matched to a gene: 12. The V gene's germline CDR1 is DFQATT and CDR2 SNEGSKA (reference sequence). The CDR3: CSARVLVLLAGEQFF. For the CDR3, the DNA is TGCAGTGCTAGAGTCCTGGTTTTGTTAGCGGGGGAGCAGTTCTTC.

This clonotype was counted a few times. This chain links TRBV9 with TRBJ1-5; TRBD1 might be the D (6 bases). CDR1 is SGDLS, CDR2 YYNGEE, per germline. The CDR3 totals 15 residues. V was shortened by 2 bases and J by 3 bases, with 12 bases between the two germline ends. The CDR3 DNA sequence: TGTGCCAGCAGCGTGGAGGGACAATTCAATCAGCCCCAGCATTTT. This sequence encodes CASSVEGQFNQPQHF.

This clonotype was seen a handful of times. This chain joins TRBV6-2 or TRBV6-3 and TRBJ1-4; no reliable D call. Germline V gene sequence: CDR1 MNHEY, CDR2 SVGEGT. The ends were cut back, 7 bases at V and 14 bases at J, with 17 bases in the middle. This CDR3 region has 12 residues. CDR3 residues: CASNSRLLGLFF. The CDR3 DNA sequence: TGTGCCAGCAATAGTCGGCTCCTCGGGCTGTTTTTT.

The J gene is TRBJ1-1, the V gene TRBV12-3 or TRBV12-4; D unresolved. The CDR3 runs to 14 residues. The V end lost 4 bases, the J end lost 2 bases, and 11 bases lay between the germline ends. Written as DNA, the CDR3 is TGTGCCAGCAGTTCCCGTACTCAAAACACTGAAGCTTTCTTT. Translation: CASSSRTQNTEAFF.

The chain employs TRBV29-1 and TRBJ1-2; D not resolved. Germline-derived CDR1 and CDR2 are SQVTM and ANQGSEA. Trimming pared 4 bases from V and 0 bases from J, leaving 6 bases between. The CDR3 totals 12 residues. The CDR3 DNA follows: TGCAGCGTTGGTCTTGCTAACTATGGCTACACCTTC. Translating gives CSVGLANYGYTF.

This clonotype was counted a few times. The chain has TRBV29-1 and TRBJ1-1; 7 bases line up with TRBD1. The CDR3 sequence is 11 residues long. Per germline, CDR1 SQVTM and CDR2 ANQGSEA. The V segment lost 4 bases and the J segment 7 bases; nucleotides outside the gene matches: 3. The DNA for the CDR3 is TGCAGCGTTGTGGGACAGATTGAAGCTTTCTTT. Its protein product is CSVVGQIEAFF.

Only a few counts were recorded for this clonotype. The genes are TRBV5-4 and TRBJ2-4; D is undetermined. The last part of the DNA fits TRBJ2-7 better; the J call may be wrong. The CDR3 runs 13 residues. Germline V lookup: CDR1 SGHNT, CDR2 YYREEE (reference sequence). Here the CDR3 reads CASSLASSREQYF. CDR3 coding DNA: TGTGCCAGCAGCTTGGCCTCCTCCCGCGAGCAGTACTTC.

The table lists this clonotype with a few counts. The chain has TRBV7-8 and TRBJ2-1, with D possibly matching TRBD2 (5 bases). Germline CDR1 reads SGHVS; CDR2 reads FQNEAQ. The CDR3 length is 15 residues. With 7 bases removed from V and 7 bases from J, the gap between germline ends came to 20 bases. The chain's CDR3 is CASTEGSPSRNEQFF. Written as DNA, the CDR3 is TGTGCCAGCACCGAGGGTAGCCCATCGAGAAATGAGCAGTTCTTC.

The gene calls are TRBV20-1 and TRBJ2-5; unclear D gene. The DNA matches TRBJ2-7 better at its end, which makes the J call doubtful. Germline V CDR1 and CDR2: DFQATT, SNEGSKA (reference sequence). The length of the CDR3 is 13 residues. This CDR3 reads CSAFPSLQDEQYF. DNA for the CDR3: TGCAGTGCTTTCCCAAGCCTTCAAGACGAGCAGTACTTC.

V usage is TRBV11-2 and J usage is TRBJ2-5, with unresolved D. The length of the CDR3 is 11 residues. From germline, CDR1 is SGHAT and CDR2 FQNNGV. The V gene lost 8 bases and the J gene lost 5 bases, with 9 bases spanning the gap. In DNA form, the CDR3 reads TGTGCCAGCGGTTATAGGGAGACCCAGTACTTC. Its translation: CASGYRETQYF. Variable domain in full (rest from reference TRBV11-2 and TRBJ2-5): EAGVAQSPRYKIIEKRQSVAFWCNPISGHATLYWYQQILGQGPKLLIQFQNNGVVDDSQLPKDRFSAERLKGVDSTLKIQPAKLEDSAVYLCASGYRETQYFGPGTRLLVL.

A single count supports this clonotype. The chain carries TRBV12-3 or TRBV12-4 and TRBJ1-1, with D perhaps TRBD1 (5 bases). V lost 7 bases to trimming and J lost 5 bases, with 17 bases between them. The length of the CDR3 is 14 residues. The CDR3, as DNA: TGTGCCAGCACCGTGCCAGGGTCGGGGACTGAAGCTTTCTTT. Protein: CASTVPGSGTEAFF.

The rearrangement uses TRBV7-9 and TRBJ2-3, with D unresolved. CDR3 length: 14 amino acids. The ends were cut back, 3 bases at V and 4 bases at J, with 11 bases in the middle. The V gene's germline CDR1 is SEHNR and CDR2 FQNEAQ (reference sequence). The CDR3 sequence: CASSLRSLPDTQYF. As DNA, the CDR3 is TGTGCCAGCAGCTTGCGGTCCCTCCCAGATACGCAGTATTTT.